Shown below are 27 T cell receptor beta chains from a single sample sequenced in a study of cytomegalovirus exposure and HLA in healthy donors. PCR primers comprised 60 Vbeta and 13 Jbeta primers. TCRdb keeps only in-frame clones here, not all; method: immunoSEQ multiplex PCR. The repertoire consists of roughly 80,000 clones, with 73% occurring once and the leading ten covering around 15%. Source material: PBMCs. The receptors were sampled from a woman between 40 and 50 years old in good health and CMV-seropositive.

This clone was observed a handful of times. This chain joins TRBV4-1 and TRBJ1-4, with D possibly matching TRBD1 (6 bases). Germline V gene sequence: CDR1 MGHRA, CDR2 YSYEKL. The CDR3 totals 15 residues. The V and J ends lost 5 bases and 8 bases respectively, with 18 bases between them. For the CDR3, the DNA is TGCGCCAGCAGCGAGGAAAACAGGGAGGGGGAAAAACTGTTTTTT. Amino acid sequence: CASSEENREGEKLFF.

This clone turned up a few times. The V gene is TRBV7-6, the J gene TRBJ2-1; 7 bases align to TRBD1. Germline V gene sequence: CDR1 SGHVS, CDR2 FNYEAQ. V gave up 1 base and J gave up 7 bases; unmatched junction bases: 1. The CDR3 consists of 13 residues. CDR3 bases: TGTGCCAGCAGCTTAGACAGGGGTAATGAGCAGTTCTTC. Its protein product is CASSLDRGNEQFF. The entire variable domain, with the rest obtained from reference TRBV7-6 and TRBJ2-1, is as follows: GAGVSQSPRYKVTKRGQDVALRCDPISGHVSLYWYRQALGQGPEFLTYFNYEAQQDKSGLPNDRFSAERPEGSISTLTIQRTEQRDSAMYRCASSLDRGNEQFFGPGTRLTVL.

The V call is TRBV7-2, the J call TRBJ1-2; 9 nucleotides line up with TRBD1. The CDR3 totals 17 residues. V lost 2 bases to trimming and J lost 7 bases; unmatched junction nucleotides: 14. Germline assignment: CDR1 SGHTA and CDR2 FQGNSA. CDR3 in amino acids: CASSLTSRTGERAGYTF. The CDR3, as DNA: TGTGCCAGCAGCTTAACCTCTAGGACAGGGGAAAGGGCTGGCTACACCTTC.

CDR3 sequence: CASSFGRVTYEQYF. The DNA of the CDR3 is TGTGCCAGCAGCTTCGGTCGGGTAACCTACGAGCAGTACTTC. J is TRBJ2-7 and V is TRBV7-2, with D unclear. The germline V gene encodes CDR1 SGHTA and CDR2 FQGNSA. V was pared by 3 bases and J by 2 bases, with 11 bases between. The CDR3 is 14 residues long. Full variable domain (outside the CDR3, taken from reference TRBV7-2 and TRBJ2-7): GAGVSQSPSNKVTEKGKDVELRCDPISGHTALYWYRQSLGQGLEFLIYFQGNSAPDKSGLPSDRFSAERTGGSVSTLTIQRTQQEDSAVYLCASSFGRVTYEQYFGPGTRLTVT.

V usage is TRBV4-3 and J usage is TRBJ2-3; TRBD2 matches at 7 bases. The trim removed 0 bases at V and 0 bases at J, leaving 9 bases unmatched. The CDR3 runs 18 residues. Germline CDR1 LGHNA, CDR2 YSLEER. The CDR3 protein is CASSQDSLLAESTDTQYF. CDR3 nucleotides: TGCGCCAGCAGCCAAGATAGCTTGCTAGCGGAGAGCACAGATACGCAGTATTTT.

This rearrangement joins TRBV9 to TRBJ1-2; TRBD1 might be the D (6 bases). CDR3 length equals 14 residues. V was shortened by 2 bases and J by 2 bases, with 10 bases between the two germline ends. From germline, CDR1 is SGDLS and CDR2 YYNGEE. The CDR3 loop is CASSVGTRNYGYTF. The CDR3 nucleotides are TGTGCCAGCAGCGTCGGGACAAGGAACTATGGCTACACCTTC.

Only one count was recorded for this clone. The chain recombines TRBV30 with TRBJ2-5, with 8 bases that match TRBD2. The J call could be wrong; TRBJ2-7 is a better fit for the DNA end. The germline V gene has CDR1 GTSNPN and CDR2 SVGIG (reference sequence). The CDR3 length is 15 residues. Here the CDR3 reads CAWSVGAGGPYEQYF. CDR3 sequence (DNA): TGTGCCTGGAGTGTAGGGGCGGGGGGTCCCTACGAGCAGTACTTC.

The CDR3 protein is CASSIPGQIQPQHF. The CDR3 region has the DNA TGTGCCAGTAGTATTCCGGGACAGATTCAGCCCCAGCATTTT. The rearrangement joins TRBV19 to TRBJ1-5; 7 bases agree with TRBD1. The V and J ends lost 3 bases and 6 bases, in that order; junction bases with no gene match: 5. Germline V gene sequence: CDR1 LNHDA, CDR2 SQIVND (reference sequence). This CDR3 comprises 14 residues.

In nucleotides, the CDR3 is TGCGCCAGCAGCTCCCAAGTGGGGGAGGGCCCAGATACGCAGTATTTT. Amino acids: CASSSQVGEGPDTQYF. The V gene is TRBV5-1, the J gene TRBJ2-3, with TRBD2 identical over 7 bases. The CDR3 sequence is 16 residues long. The germline CDR1 and CDR2 sequences are SGHRS and YFSETQ. J gave up 4 bases and V 3 bases, and 11 bases lay outside the gene matches.

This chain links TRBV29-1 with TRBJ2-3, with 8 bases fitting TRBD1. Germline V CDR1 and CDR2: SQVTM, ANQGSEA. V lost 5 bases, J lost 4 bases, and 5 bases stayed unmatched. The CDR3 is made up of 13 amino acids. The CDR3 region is CSVIPGGPDTQYF. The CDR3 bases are TGCAGCGTTATTCCAGGGGGCCCAGATACGCAGTATTTT.

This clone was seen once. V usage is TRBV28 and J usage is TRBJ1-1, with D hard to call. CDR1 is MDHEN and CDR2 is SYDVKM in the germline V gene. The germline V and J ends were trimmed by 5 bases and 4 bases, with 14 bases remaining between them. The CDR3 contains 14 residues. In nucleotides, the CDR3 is TGTGCCAGCAGTAACCCGTCGGCGGTCACTGAAGCTTTCTTT. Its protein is CASSNPSAVTEAFF. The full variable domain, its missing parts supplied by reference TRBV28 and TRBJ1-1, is DVKVTQSSRYLVKRTGEKVFLECVQDMDHENMFWYRQDPGLGLRLIYFSYDVKMKEKGDIPEGYSVSREKKERFSLILESASTNQTSMYLCASSNPSAVTEAFFGQGTRLTVV.

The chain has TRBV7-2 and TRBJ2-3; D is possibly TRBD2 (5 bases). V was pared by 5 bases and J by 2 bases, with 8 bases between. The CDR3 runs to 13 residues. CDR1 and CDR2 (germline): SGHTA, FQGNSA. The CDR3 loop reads CASSRTVTDTQYF. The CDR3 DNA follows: TGTGCCAGCAGCCGGACTGTCACAGATACGCAGTATTTT.

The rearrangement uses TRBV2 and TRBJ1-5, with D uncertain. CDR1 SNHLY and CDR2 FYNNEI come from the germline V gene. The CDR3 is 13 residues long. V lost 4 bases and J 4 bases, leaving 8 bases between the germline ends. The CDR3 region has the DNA TGTGCCAGCAGTGTGGCCGGGAATCAGCCCCAGCATTTT. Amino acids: CASSVAGNQPQHF.

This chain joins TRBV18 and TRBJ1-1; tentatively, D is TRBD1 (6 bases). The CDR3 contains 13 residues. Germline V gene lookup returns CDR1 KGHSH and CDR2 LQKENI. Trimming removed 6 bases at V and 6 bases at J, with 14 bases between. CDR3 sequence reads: CASSRATGPEAFF. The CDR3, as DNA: TGTGCCAGCTCGCGTGCGACAGGTCCTGAAGCTTTCTTT.

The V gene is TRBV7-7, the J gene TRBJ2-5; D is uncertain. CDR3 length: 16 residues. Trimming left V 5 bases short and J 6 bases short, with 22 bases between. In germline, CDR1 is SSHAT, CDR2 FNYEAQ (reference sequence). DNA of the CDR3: TGTGCCAGCAGCCAGGCCCAAGGTGGTTACGATAAGACCCAGTACTTC. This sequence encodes CASSQAQGGYDKTQYF.

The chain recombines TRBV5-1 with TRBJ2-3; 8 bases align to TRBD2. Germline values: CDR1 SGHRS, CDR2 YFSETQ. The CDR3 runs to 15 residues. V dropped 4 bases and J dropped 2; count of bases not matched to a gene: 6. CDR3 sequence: CASSREGRDTDTQYF. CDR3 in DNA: TGCGCCAGCAGCCGGGAGGGCAGGGACACAGATACGCAGTATTTT.

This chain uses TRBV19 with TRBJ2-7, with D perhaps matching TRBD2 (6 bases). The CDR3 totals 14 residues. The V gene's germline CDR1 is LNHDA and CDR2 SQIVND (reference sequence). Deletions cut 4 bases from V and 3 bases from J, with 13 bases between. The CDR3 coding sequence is TGTGCCAGTAGTAGCGGAGGAGGGCACTACGAGCAGTACTTC. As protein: CASSSGGGHYEQYF.

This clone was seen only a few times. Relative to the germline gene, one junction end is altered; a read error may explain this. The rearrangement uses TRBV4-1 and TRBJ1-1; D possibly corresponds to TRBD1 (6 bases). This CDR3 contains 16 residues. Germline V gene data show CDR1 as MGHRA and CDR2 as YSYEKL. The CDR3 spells CASSQVLTGINNEAFF. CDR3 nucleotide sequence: TGCGCCAGCAGCCAAGTCCTGACAGGAATAAACAATGAAGCTTTCTTT.

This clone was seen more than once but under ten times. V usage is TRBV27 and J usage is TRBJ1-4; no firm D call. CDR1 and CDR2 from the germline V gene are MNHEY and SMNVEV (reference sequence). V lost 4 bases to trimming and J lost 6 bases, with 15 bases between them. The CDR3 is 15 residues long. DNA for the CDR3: TGTGCCAGCAGTTCCCGGCGGGCAAGGGATGAAAAACTGTTTTTT. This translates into CASSSRRARDEKLFF.

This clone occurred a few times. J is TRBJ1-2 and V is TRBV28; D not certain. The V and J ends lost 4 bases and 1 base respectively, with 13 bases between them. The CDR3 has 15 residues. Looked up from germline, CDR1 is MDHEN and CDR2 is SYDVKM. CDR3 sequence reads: CASSSQRGGNYGYTF. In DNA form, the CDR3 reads TGTGCCAGCAGTTCCCAGCGTGGTGGTAACTATGGCTACACCTTC.

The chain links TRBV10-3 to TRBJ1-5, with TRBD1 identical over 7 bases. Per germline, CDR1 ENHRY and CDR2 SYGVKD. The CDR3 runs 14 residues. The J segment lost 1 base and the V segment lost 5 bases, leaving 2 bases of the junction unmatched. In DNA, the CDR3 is TGTGCCATCAGTCAGGGGGAGAGCAATCAGCCCCAGCATTTT. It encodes CAISQGESNQPQHF.

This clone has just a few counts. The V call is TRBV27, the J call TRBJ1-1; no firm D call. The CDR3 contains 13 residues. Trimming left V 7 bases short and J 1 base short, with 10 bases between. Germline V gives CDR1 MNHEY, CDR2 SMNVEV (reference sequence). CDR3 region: CASKVRPNTEAFF. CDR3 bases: TGTGCCAGCAAAGTCAGGCCGAACACTGAAGCTTTCTTT.

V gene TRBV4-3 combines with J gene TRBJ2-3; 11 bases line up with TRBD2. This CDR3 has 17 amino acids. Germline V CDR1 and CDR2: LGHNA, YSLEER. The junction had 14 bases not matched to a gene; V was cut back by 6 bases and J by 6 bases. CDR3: CASSRNSGGARSDTQYF. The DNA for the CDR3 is TGCGCCAGCAGTCGAAATAGCGGGGGGGCCAGGTCCGATACGCAGTATTTT.

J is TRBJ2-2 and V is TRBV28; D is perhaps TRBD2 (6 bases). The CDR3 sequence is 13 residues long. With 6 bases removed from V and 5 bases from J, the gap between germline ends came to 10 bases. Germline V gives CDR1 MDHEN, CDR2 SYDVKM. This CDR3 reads CASRWAGTGELFF. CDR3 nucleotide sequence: TGTGCCAGCAGATGGGCGGGAACCGGGGAGCTGTTTTTT.

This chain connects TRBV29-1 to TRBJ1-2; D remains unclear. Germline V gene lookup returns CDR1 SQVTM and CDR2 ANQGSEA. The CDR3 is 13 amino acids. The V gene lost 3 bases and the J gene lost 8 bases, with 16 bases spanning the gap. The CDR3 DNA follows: TGCAGCGTTGAGCTGGCATACAGAGGGGGCTACACCTTC. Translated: CSVELAYRGGYTF.

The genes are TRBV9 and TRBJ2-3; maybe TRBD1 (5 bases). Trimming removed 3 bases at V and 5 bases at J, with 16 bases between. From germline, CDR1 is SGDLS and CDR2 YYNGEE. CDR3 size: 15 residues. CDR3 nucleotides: TGTGCCAGCAGCGCCGGTTCCCCTAGGGGAGATACGCAGTATTTT. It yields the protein CASSAGSPRGDTQYF.

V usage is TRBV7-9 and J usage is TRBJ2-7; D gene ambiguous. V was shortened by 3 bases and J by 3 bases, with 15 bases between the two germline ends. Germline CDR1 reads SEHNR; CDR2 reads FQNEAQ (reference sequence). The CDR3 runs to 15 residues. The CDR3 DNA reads TGTGCCAGCAGCTTGAGCGTGACTGCGTTCTACGAGCAGTACTTC. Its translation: CASSLSVTAFYEQYF.